The present TCR beta chain was sequenced within a study of identical twins. The V segment lost 8 bases and the J segment 4 bases; nucleotides outside the gene matches: 12. The CDR3 loop spans 15 amino acids. Only a few counts were recorded for this clonotype. TCRdb re-called the 5' RACE reads through MiXCR, storing one row per CDR3 protein. The sample holds some 790,000 distinct CDR3 sequences, over 15% seen once. The same specimen was also included in a second study, on T cells expressing NK-cell markers. This second study says: Out of eight donors sequenced, seven tested HCMV-seropositive and the remaining one seronegative.

The chain has TRBV12-3 or TRBV12-4 and TRBJ2-5; 8 nucleotides agree with TRBD1. The TCR originated in a woman under 30 in good health. The sequenced sample was PBMCs. The CDR3 sequence is CASASQPGGRETQYF. CDR3 coding DNA: TGTGCCAGCGCATCACAGCCAGGGGGCAGAGAGACCCAGTACTTC.